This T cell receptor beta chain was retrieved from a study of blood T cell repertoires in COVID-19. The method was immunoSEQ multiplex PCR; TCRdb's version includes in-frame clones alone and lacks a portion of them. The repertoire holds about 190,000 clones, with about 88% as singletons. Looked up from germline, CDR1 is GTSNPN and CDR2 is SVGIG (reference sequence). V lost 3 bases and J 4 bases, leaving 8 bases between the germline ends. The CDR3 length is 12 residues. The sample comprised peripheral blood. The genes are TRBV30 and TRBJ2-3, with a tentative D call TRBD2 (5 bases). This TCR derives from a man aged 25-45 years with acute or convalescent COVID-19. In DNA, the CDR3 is TGTGCCTGGAGGGACTTTCCAGATACGCAGTATTTT. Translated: CAWRDFPDTQYF. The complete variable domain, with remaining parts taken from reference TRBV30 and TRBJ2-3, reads SQTIHQWPATLVQPVGSPLSLECTVEGTSNPNLYWYRQAAGRGLQLLFYSVGIGQISSEVPQNLSASRPQDRQFILSSKKLLLSDSGFYLCAWRDFPDTQYFGPGTRLTVL.